This entry lists 18 T cell receptor beta chains sequenced from one sample in a study of response to subunit inactivated influenza vaccine. TCRdb itself ran the RT-PCR reads through MiXCR, one entry per CDR3 protein. The sample has around 320,000 distinct CDR3 sequences, around 22% seen once. The sequencing used PBMCs from blood, collected approximately 22 months after vaccination. The receptors were sampled from a man between 50 and 75 years old who received an inactivated influenza vaccine.

The gene calls are TRBV20-1 and TRBJ1-5; TRBD1 might be the D (5 bases). The CDR3 runs to 13 residues. Trimming took 3 bases from V and 7 from J, leaving 13 bases between them. Germline lookup yields CDR1 DFQATT and CDR2 SNEGSKA (reference sequence). The CDR3 DNA reads TGCAGTGCTAGTACCAGGGCGGACCAGCCCCAGCATTTT. Translation gives CSASTRADQPQHF.

The chain recombines TRBV4-2 with TRBJ2-3, with D tentatively TRBD2 (5 bases). Trimming shortened V by 4 bases and J by 3 bases, and 20 bases separated the two germline ends. The CDR3 spans 17 residues. CDR1 LGHNA and CDR2 YNFKEQ come from the germline V gene. CDR3 in amino acids: CASSPFGSQEGTDTQYF. The CDR3, as DNA: TGTGCCAGCAGCCCCTTTGGGAGTCAGGAAGGAACAGATACGCAGTATTTT.

This chain links TRBV7-9 with TRBJ1-4, with D unclear. Germline lookup yields CDR1 SEHNR and CDR2 FQNEAQ (reference sequence). This CDR3 spans 14 amino acids. V was shortened by 5 bases and J by 15 bases, with 22 bases between the two germline ends. In nucleotides, the CDR3 is TGTGCCAGCAGCCCCGCTAATCCCAACCCGGACGTGTTTTTT. Translation gives CASSPANPNPDVFF.

This clonotype was seen only a few times. V and J are TRBV7-9 and TRBJ1-2; D is unresolved. This CDR3 is built from 16 residues. Trimming took 2 bases from V and 5 from J, leaving 18 bases between them. Germline V gives CDR1 SEHNR, CDR2 FQNEAQ (reference sequence). As DNA, the CDR3 is TGTGCCAGCAGCTTAACCGGCCGGTCGAAGTCTTATGGCTACACCTTC. This sequence encodes CASSLTGRSKSYGYTF.

Of note for this clonotype: This may stem from a read error, because a much larger clone lies one nucleotide away. The J gene is TRBJ1-2, the V gene TRBV12-3 or TRBV12-4, with D perhaps TRBD1 (5 bases). There are 13 residues in the CDR3. Trimming left V 8 bases short and J 0 bases short, with 10 bases between. In nucleotides, the CDR3 is TGTGCCAGCGGTCAGACAGCTAACTATGGCTACACCTTC. Translation: CASGQTANYGYTF.

The chain couples TRBV7-2 to TRBJ1-4; tentatively, D is TRBD1 (5 bases). In germline, CDR1 is SGHTA, CDR2 FQGNSA. The CDR3 totals 15 residues. V shed 4 bases and J shed 8 bases, with 17 bases lying between them. For the CDR3, the DNA is TGTGCCAGCAGCTCCAGTAAAGGGGCAGAAGAAAAACTGTTTTTT. Translation gives CASSSSKGAEEKLFF.

The rearrangement joins TRBV7-2 to TRBJ1-1; D is uncertain. CDR3 length equals 19 residues. The ends were cut back, 0 bases at V and 2 bases at J, with 22 bases in the middle. Germline V lookup: CDR1 SGHTA, CDR2 FQGNSA. CDR3 sequence: CASSLANTRNPSFNTEAFF. CDR3 coding DNA: TGTGCCAGCAGCTTAGCGAACACAAGAAACCCGTCTTTTAACACTGAAGCTTTCTTT.

This clonotype was detected only a few times. The chain carries TRBV28 and TRBJ2-3; tentative D call: TRBD2 (6 bases). CDR1 and CDR2 from the germline V gene are MDHEN and SYDVKM. The V end lost 3 bases, the J end lost 2 bases, and 15 bases lay between the germline ends. The CDR3 sequence is 16 residues long. The CDR3 is CASSLEGLSITDTQYF. The CDR3 coding sequence is TGTGCCAGCAGTTTGGAGGGCCTTTCTATCACAGATACGCAGTATTTT.

Only a few counts were recorded for this clonotype. The CDR3 bases are TGTGCCAGCCACACGGTGGCGGGGAGCACAGATACGCAGTATTTT. Translation gives CASHTVAGSTDTQYF. V and J are TRBV7-8 and TRBJ2-3, with D perhaps matching TRBD2 (6 bases). The germline CDR1 and CDR2 sequences are SGHVS and FQNEAQ. The V and J ends lost 8 bases and 0 bases respectively, with 15 bases between them. The CDR3 is 15 residues long.

This clonotype was seen more than once but under ten times. The chain joins TRBV20-1 to TRBJ1-6; weak D call: TRBD1 (6 bases). V dropped 7 bases and J dropped 7 bases, with 11 bases sitting between them. The germline V gene has CDR1 DFQATT and CDR2 SNEGSKA (reference sequence). The CDR3 extends over 12 amino acids. The CDR3 protein is CSVTQGNSPLHF. The CDR3 DNA reads TGCAGTGTGACGCAGGGGAATTCACCCCTCCACTTT.

The chain carries TRBV20-1 and TRBJ1-2, with unresolved D. The germline gives CDR1 DFQATT, CDR2 SNEGSKA (reference sequence). V was pared by 1 base and J by 10 bases, with 13 bases between. The CDR3 runs 12 residues. CDR3 region: CSARVHPGLYTF. CDR3 nucleotide sequence: TGCAGTGCTAGAGTCCACCCGGGCCTCTACACCTTC.

Only a few counts were recorded for this clonotype. J is TRBJ2-7 and V is TRBV20-1; TRBD2 aligns across 10 bases. Germline V gene lookup returns CDR1 DFQATT and CDR2 SNEGSKA (reference sequence). This CDR3 is built from 15 residues. V trimming: 0 bases; J trimming: 1 base; junction bases outside the gene matches: 3. The CDR3 nucleotides are TGCAGTGCTAGAGAGTTTAGCGGGGGGTCCTACGAGCAGTACTTC. This codes for CSAREFSGGSYEQYF.

This chain connects TRBV27 to TRBJ1-1, with D unresolved. The CDR3 runs to 14 residues. Per the germline V gene, CDR1 is MNHEY and CDR2 is SMNVEV (reference sequence). The V end lost 1 base, the J end lost 3 bases, and 9 bases lay between the germline ends. The CDR3 sequence is CASSLLKGDTEAFF. CDR3 nucleotides: TGTGCCAGCAGTTTATTGAAGGGAGACACTGAAGCTTTCTTT.

In its sample, this clonotype was seen a few times. This rearrangement joins TRBV3-1 to TRBJ1-2; a possible D gene is TRBD1 (6 bases). Germline V gene lookup returns CDR1 LGHDT and CDR2 YNNKEL (reference sequence). This CDR3 has 14 residues. The V and J ends lost 0 bases and 8 bases respectively, with 13 bases between them. For the CDR3, the DNA is TGTGCCAGCAGCCAAGATACGACAGGTCGAGGCTACACCTTC. This codes for CASSQDTTGRGYTF.

This clonotype was picked up one time. The chain employs TRBV4-1 and TRBJ2-1, with a possible D match to TRBD2 (7 bases). This CDR3 has 13 amino acids. Germline V gives CDR1 MGHRA, CDR2 YSYEKL. Trimming shortened V by 6 bases and J by 8 bases, and 14 bases separated the two germline ends. The CDR3 DNA is TGCGCCAGCAGGCGGGGGCCCAGGGATGAGCAGTTCTTC. Protein sequence: CASRRGPRDEQFF.

The chain employs TRBV28 and TRBJ1-1; no firm D call. Germline-derived CDR1 and CDR2 are MDHEN and SYDVKM. The ends were cut back, 2 bases at V and 1 base at J, with 8 bases in the middle. This CDR3 has 14 amino acids. The CDR3 is CASSLSSSNTEAFF. CDR3 in DNA: TGTGCCAGCAGTTTAAGCAGTTCGAACACTGAAGCTTTCTTT.

The V call is TRBV19, the J call TRBJ1-5; D not certain. V was trimmed by 0 bases and J by 0 bases, leaving 12 bases between them. The CDR3 sequence is 17 residues long. The V gene's germline CDR1 is LNHDA and CDR2 SQIVND (reference sequence). For the CDR3, the DNA is TGTGCCAGTAGTATAGATCAAGGCGGATATAGCAATCAGCCCCAGCATTTT. It encodes CASSIDQGGYSNQPQHF.

This clonotype was counted ten times or more. This chain uses TRBV12-3 or TRBV12-4 with TRBJ1-4; D ambiguous. The CDR3 totals 15 residues. V was shortened by 5 bases and J by 1 base, with 11 bases between the two germline ends. The DNA for the CDR3 is TGTGCCAGCAGTACCCGGAGATTAACTAATGAAAAACTGTTTTTT. Protein product: CASSTRRLTNEKLFF.